The T cell receptor (beta chain) under discussion was sequenced for a study of blood T cells in healthy people across ages. V was shortened by 6 bases and J by 0 bases, with 12 bases between the two germline ends. CDR1 is MNHEY, CDR2 SVGEGT, per germline. The CDR3 has 15 amino acids. A sample-barcoded 5' primer and a J-beta primer mix were used in a second PCR of about 7 to 11 cycles. TCRdb re-analysed the 5' RACE reads in MiXCR, keeping a single row per CDR3 protein. This table has 600,000 or so distinct CDR3 sequences, roughly 20% appearing once. In each sample, at least 6 million PBMCs were isolated.

V gene TRBV6-2 or TRBV6-3 combines with J gene TRBJ2-1, with D maybe TRBD2 (7 bases). The receptor comes from a man in his sixties or seventies in good health. What was sequenced was blood. The chain's CDR3 is CASRGGGSSYNEQFF. CDR3 sequence (DNA): TGTGCCAGCAGGGGGGGCGGGAGCTCCTACAATGAGCAGTTCTTC.